Listed below are T cell receptor beta chains from one sample, sequenced in a study of blood T cell repertoires in COVID-19. The table came from immunoSEQ multiplex PCR; TCRdb's copy has only in-frame clones and leaves some out. Of around 16,000 clones in the sample, around 83% were seen once. The sequenced material came from peripheral blood. The source of these receptors is a man in his sixties with acute or convalescent COVID-19. CDR3s include the opening cysteine and the closing phenylalanine or tryptophan. Fields, in order: J gene, V gene, D gene, clone size, CDR3 DNA, CDR3 protein. The D gene is left open where the match is weak. Size is omitted from some rows. Given values are once, few, many or a class for expanded clones.

>TRBJ2-2|TRBV6-5|.|.
TGTGCCACTCTATGGGAGCGGGCGACCGGGGAGCTGTTTTTT
CATLWERATGELFF
>TRBJ2-1|TRBV7-2|.|.
TGTGCCAGCAGCTTAGTTTCCAGGGTAGACGGCTCCTACAATGAGCAGTTCTTC
CASSLVSRVDGSYNEQFF
>TRBJ2-3|TRBV4-2|TRBD2|.
TGTGCCAGCAGCCAAGATCCTTCGCGGGAGGACGGGTACACAGATACGCAGTATTTT
CASSQDPSREDGYTDTQYF
>TRBJ1-2|TRBV19|TRBD1|many
TGTGCCAGTAGGAGGACAGGCACTAACTATGGCTACACCTTC
CASRRTGTNYGYTF
>TRBJ2-3|TRBV5-8|TRBD2|.
TGTGCCAGCAGCTTGGGTACTAGCGTCTTAAACACAGATACGCAGTATTTT
CASSLGTSVLNTDTQYF
>TRBJ1-2|TRBV12-3/TRBV12-4|TRBD1|.
TGTGCCAGCAGTGCGGGACAGAGTTATGGCTACACCTTC
CASSAGQSYGYTF
>TRBJ1-2|TRBV7-9|.|.
TGTGCCAGCAGCTTAGGAGACAGCTCTCGAGGCTACACCTTC
CASSLGDSSRGYTF
>TRBJ2-2|TRBV5-1|.|.
TGCGCCAGCAGCTTGCGAGGCAGGGCGGACACCGGGGAGCTGTTTTTT
CASSLRGRADTGELFF
>TRBJ2-1|TRBV5-1|.|.
TGCGCCAGCAGCTTGGCCGCGCAGGCATACAATGAGCAGTTCTTC
CASSLAAQAYNEQFF
>TRBJ2-7|TRBV27|.|.
TGTGCCAGCAGTGCGGCAGGGGACGCCCACGAGCAGTACTTC
CASSAAGDAHEQYF
>TRBJ2-7|TRBV30|.|.
TGTGCCCTGTGTGACGGGGAAGCCTACGAGCAGTACTTC
CALCDGEAYEQYF
>TRBJ1-2|TRBV19|.|.
TGTGCCAGTAAGCTGGGGCAGGTCTATGGCTACACCTTC
CASKLGQVYGYTF
>TRBJ2-1|TRBV7-7|TRBD2|.
TGTGCTAGCAGCCCCGGGACTAGCGGGGCGTACAATGAGCAGTTCTTC
CASSPGTSGAYNEQFF
>TRBJ1-1|TRBV19|.|.
TGTGCCAGTAGCCTCCACTCAGGCCTGAACACTGAAGCTTTCTTT
CASSLHSGLNTEAFF